The next 3 T cell receptor beta chains were all read from a single sample in a study of cytomegalovirus exposure and HLA in healthy donors. The study ran its PCR with 60 Vbeta and 13 Jbeta primers. Generated by immunoSEQ multiplex PCR, the TCRdb table keeps only in-frame clones and is missing some. The repertoire table contains about 210,000 clones. The sample taken for sequencing was PBMCs. The receptors stem from a woman in her 30s in good health and CMV-seropositive.

The chain recombines TRBV28 with TRBJ2-2, with TRBD1 as a possible D gene (5 bases). Trimming pared 7 bases from V and 1 base from J, leaving 7 bases between. The CDR3 length is 13 residues. Germline CDR1 MDHEN, CDR2 SYDVKM. The CDR3 DNA follows: TGTGCCAGCAACCAGGGGAACACCGGGGAGCTGTTTTTT. The encoded protein is CASNQGNTGELFF.

The V gene is TRBV25-1, the J gene TRBJ2-2; tentative D call: TRBD1 (6 bases). The germline V gene has CDR1 MGHDK and CDR2 SYGVNS. V lost 7 bases and J 6 bases, leaving 15 bases between the germline ends. CDR3 length: 14 amino acids. The CDR3 loop is CASTNREVPGELFF. Here the CDR3 DNA reads TGTGCCAGCACGAACAGGGAAGTACCCGGGGAGCTGTTTTTT.

This rearrangement joins TRBV5-1 to TRBJ2-5; D not certain. CDR1 is SGHRS, CDR2 YFSETQ, per germline. The CDR3 has 12 amino acids. Trimming pared 7 bases from V and 2 bases from J, leaving 9 bases between. The CDR3, as DNA: TGCGCCAGCTCACTTCCACAAGAGACCCAGTACTTC. It encodes CASSLPQETQYF. The entire variable domain, with the rest obtained from reference TRBV5-1 and TRBJ2-5, is as follows: KAGVTQTPRYLIKTRGQQVTLSCSPISGHRSVSWYQQTPGQGLQFLFEYFSETQRNKGNFPGRFSGRQFSNSRSEMNVSTLELGDSALYLCASSLPQETQYFGPGTRLLVL.